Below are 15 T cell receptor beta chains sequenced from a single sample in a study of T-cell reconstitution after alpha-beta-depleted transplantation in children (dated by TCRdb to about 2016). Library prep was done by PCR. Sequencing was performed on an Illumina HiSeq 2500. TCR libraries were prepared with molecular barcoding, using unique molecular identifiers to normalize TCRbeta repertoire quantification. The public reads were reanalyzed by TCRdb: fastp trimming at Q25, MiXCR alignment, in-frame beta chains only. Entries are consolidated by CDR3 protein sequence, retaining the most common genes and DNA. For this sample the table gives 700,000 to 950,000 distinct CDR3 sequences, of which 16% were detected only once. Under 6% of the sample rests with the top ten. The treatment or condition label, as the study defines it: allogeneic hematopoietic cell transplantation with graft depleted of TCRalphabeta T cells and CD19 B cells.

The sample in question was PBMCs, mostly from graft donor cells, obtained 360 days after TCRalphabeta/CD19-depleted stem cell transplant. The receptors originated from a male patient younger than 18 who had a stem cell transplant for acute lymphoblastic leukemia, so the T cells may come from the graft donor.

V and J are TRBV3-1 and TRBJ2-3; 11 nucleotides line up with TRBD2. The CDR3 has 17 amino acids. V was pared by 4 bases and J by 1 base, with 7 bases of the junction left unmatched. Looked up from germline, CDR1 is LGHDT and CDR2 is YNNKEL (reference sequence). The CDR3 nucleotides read TGTGCCAGCAGCCCTATAGGGACTAGCGGAGGCACAGATACGCAGTATTTT. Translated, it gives CASSPIGTSGGTDTQYF.

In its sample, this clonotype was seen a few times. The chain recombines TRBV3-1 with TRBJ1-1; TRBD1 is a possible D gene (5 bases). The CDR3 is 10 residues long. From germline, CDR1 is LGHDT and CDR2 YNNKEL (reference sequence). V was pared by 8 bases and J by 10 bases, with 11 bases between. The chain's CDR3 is CASARGGAFF. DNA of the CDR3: TGTGCCAGCGCCCGGGGGGGAGCTTTCTTT.

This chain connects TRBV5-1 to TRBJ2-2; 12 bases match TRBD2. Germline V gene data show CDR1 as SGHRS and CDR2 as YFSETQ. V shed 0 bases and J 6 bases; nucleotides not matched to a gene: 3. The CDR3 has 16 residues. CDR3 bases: TGCGCCAGCAGCTTGGGAGGACTAGCGGGATCCGGGGAGCTGTTTTTT. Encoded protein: CASSLGGLAGSGELFF.

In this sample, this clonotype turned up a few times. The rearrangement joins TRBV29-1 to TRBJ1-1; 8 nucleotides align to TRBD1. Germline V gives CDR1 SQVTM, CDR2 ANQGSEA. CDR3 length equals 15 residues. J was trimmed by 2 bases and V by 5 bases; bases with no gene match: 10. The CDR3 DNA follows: TGCAGCGTTTCCATACAGGGGGAAAAAAACACTGAAGCTTTCTTT. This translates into CSVSIQGEKNTEAFF. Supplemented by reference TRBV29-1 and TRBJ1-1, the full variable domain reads SAVISQKPSRDICQRGTSLTIQCQVDSQVTMMFWYRQQPGQSLTLIATANQGSEATYESGFVIDKFPISRPNLTFSTLTVSNMSPEDSSIYLCSVSIQGEKNTEAFFGQGTRLTVV.

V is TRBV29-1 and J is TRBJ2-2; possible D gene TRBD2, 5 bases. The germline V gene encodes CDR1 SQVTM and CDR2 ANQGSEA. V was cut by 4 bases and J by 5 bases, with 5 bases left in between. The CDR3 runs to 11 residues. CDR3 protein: CSVAGTGELFF. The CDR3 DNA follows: TGCAGCGTTGCGGGAACCGGGGAGCTGTTTTTT.

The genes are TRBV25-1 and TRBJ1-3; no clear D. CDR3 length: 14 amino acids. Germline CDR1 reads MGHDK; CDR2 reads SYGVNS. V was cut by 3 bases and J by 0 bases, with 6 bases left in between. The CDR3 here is CASSDVLSGNTIYF. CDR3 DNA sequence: TGTGCCAGCAGTGACGTTCTCTCTGGAAACACCATATATTTT.

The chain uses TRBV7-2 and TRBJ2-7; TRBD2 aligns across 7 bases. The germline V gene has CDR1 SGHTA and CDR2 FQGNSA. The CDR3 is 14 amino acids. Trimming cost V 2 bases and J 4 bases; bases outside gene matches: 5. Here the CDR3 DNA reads TGTGCCAGCAGCTTATACGGGGGGAAGTACGAGCAGTACTTC. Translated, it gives CASSLYGGKYEQYF. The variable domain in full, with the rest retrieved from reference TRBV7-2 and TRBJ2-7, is GAGVSQSPSNKVTEKGKDVELRCDPISGHTALYWYRQSLGQGLEFLIYFQGNSAPDKSGLPSDRFSAERTGGSVSTLTIQRTQQEDSAVYLCASSLYGGKYEQYFGPGTRLTVT.

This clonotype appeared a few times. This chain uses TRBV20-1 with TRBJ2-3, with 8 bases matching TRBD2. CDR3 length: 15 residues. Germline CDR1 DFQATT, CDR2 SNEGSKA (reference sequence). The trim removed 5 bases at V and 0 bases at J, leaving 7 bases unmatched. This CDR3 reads CSAAVAGLSTDTQYF. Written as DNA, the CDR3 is TGCAGTGCTGCGGTAGCGGGGTTAAGCACAGATACGCAGTATTTT.

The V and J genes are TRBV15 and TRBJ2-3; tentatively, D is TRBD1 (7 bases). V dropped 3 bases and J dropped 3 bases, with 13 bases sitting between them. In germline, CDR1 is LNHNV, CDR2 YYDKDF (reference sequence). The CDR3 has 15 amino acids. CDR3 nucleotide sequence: TGTGCCACCAGCAGTTACAGGGGAGGAACAGATACGCAGTATTTT. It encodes CATSSYRGGTDTQYF.

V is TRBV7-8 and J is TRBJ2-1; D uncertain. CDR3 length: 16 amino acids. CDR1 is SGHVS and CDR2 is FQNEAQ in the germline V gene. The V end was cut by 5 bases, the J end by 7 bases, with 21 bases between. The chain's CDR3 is CASSASPGRVGNEQFF. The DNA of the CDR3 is TGTGCCAGCAGCGCCTCTCCGGGTCGAGTGGGGAATGAGCAGTTCTTC.

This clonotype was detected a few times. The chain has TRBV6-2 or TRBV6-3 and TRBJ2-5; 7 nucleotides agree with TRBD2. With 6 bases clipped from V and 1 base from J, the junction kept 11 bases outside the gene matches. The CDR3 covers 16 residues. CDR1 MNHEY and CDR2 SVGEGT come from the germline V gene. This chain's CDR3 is CASRAGPLAAQETQYF. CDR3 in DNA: TGTGCCAGCAGGGCGGGTCCCCTAGCGGCCCAAGAGACCCAGTACTTC.

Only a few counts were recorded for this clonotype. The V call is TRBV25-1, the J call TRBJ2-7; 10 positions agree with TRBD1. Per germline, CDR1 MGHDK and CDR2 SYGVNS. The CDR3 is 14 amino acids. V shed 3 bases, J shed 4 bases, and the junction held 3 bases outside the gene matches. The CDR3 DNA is TGTGCCAGCAGTGACCGGACAGGGGGGTACGAGCAGTACTTC. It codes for CASSDRTGGYEQYF.

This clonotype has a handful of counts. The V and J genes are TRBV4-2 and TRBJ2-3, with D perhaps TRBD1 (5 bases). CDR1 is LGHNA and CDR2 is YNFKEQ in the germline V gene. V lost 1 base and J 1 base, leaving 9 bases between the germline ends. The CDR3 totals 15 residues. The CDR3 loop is CASSQGVGGTDTQYF. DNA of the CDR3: TGTGCCAGCAGCCAAGGGGTAGGGGGCACAGATACGCAGTATTTT.

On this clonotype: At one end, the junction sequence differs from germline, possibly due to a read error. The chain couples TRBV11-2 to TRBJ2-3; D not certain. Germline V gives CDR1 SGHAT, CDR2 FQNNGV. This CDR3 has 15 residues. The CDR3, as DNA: TGTGCCAGCAGGTTAGGCAGCTTAGGCACAGATACGCAGTATTTT. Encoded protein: CASRLGSLGTDTQYF.

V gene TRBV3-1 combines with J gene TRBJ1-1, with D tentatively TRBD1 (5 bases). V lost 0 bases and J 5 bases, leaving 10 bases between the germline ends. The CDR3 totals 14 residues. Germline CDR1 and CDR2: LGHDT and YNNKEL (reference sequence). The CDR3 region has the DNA TGTGCCAGCAGCCAAGAATTCAGGGAGACTGAAGCTTTCTTT. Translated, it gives CASSQEFRETEAFF.